Shown below are 26 T cell receptor beta chains from a single sample sequenced in a study of T cell repertoires in cytomegalovirus infection. No antigens are known for them. TCRdb re-called the reads through MiXCR, storing one row per CDR3 protein. The sample records about 69,000 distinct CDR3 sequences, around 30% being singletons. The source material was CD8+ T cells from cultured PBMCs, sampled from culture after CMV antigen stimulation. The source is a human donor in good health (CMV status not recorded). Some clones in this sample may be carry-over from other donors' samples.

This chain connects TRBV19 to TRBJ2-7, with a tentative D call TRBD1 (5 bases). The CDR3 totals 15 residues. The V end was cut by 7 bases, the J end by 4 bases, with 20 bases between. Per germline, CDR1 LNHDA and CDR2 SQIVND (reference sequence). CDR3 residues: CASNTPGDSQYEQYF. In nucleotides, the CDR3 is TGTGCCAGTAATACCCCTGGAGACAGTCAATACGAGCAGTACTTC.

Ten or more counts support this clonotype. V is TRBV3-1 and J is TRBJ1-4, with D perhaps TRBD1 (5 bases). Deletions cut 6 bases from V and 8 bases from J, with 19 bases between. From germline, CDR1 is LGHDT and CDR2 YNNKEL (reference sequence). This CDR3 contains 15 residues. Here the CDR3 DNA reads TGTGCCAGCAGTCCGTTGGGGCAGTCGAAAGAAAAACTGTTTTTT. It codes for CASSPLGQSKEKLFF.

The genes are TRBV4-1 and TRBJ2-3; TRBD1 matches 9 bases. V trimming: 6 bases; J trimming: 3 bases; junction bases outside the gene matches: 13. The CDR3 loop spans 17 amino acids. CDR1 is MGHRA, CDR2 YSYEKL, per germline. The CDR3 nucleotides are TGCGCCAGCAGGAACTTGGAGACAGGGGGTGATACAGATACGCAGTATTTT. It is translated as CASRNLETGGDTDTQYF.

This clonotype occurred a few times. The chain recombines TRBV12-3 or TRBV12-4 with TRBJ2-5; 14 bases map to TRBD2. The CDR3 is 17 amino acids. V trimming: 7 bases; J trimming: 1 base; junction bases outside the gene matches: 8. DNA of the CDR3: TGTGCCAGCAATTCGGGGACTAGCGGGGGACTCCAAGAGACCCAGTACTTC. Its protein is CASNSGTSGGLQETQYF.

The chain combines TRBV7-2 with TRBJ2-3; 11 bases line up with TRBD2. Losses at the gene ends were 1 base for V and 6 bases for J; bases not matched to a gene: 6. The germline gives CDR1 SGHTA, CDR2 FQGNSA. The CDR3 extends over 16 amino acids. The CDR3 bases are TGTGCCAGCAGCTTAGTAGCGGGGGGGCGATTTGATACGCAGTATTTT. It translates to CASSLVAGGRFDTQYF. The full variable domain, with the rest looked up from reference TRBV7-2 and TRBJ2-3, is GAGVSQSPSNKVTEKGKDVELRCDPISGHTALYWYRQSLGQGLEFLIYFQGNSAPDKSGLPSDRFSAERTGGSVSTLTIQRTQQEDSAVYLCASSLVAGGRFDTQYFGPGTRLTVL.

The chain joins TRBV28 to TRBJ2-5; TRBD1 aligns across 7 bases. Germline V gene sequence: CDR1 MDHEN, CDR2 SYDVKM. V shed 7 bases, J shed 8 bases, and the junction held 16 bases outside the gene matches. The CDR3 is 15 amino acids. The CDR3 region has the DNA TGTGCCAGCACCCCAGGGGGATCCTCAGGCGATACCCAGTACTTC. Its protein product is CASTPGGSSGDTQYF.

The table lists this clonotype with many counts. The chain employs TRBV12-3 or TRBV12-4 and TRBJ2-3; 11 bases are a match to TRBD1. Unmatched junction bases numbered 10, after V lost 6 bases and J lost 2 bases. The CDR3 length is 17 residues. The CDR3 here is CASSPSGTGGFTDTQYF. In nucleotides, the CDR3 is TGTGCCAGCAGCCCTTCCGGGACAGGGGGGTTCACAGATACGCAGTATTTT.

This sequence joins TRBV5-4 and TRBJ2-1; no clear D gene. V lost 4 bases, J lost 6 bases, and 14 bases lay in between. The CDR3 totals 14 residues. Germline V gene data show CDR1 as SGHNT and CDR2 as YYREEE (reference sequence). The CDR3 reads CASSQRLAFNEQFF. CDR3 bases: TGTGCCAGCAGCCAGCGACTGGCATTCAATGAGCAGTTCTTC.

The table lists this clonotype with a few counts. This chain uses TRBV5-6 with TRBJ2-4; 8 bases match TRBD1. Germline assignment: CDR1 SGHDT and CDR2 YYEEEE. The CDR3 spans 17 residues. The ends lost 4 bases at V and 0 bases at J; junction bases unmatched: 9. CDR3 sequence reads: CASSPGTGKIAKNIQYF. Here the CDR3 DNA reads TGTGCCAGCAGCCCGGGGACAGGAAAAATAGCCAAAAACATTCAGTACTTC. The whole variable domain, remainder taken from reference TRBV5-6 and TRBJ2-4, is DAGVTQSPTHLIKTRGQQVTLRCSPKSGHDTVSWYQQALGQGPQFIFQYYEEEERQRGNFPDRFSGHQFPNYSSELNVNALLLGDSALYLCASSPGTGKIAKNIQYFGAGTRLSVL.

The chain recombines TRBV20-1 with TRBJ2-7; D possibly corresponds to TRBD1 (5 bases). The germline V gene has CDR1 DFQATT and CDR2 SNEGSKA (reference sequence). This CDR3 is 16 amino acids long. V shed 7 bases and J shed 0 bases, with 22 bases lying between them. The chain's CDR3 is CSVLQVDRTNSYEQYF. The CDR3 region has the DNA TGCAGTGTTCTCCAGGTCGACAGAACCAACTCCTACGAGCAGTACTTC.

This clonotype was recorded only once. V gene TRBV7-9 combines with J gene TRBJ2-7; perhaps D is TRBD1 or TRBD2 (5 bases each). The CDR3 sequence is 15 residues long. V was trimmed by 5 bases and J by 2 bases, leaving 16 bases between them. Germline values: CDR1 SEHNR, CDR2 FQNEAQ (reference sequence). The CDR3 coding sequence is TGTGCCAGCAGCCCAACTAGGGGTGATCCCTACGAGCAGTACTTC. Translated, it gives CASSPTRGDPYEQYF.

This clonotype was seen more than once but under ten times. This chain joins TRBV7-6 and TRBJ1-2; possible D gene TRBD1, 5 bases. This CDR3 region has 13 residues. The V gene lost 6 bases and the J gene lost 4 bases, with 12 bases spanning the gap. Germline V lookup: CDR1 SGHVS, CDR2 FNYEAQ. The CDR3 loop reads CASSHGGGYGYTF. In DNA form, the CDR3 reads TGTGCCAGCAGTCATGGGGGGGGCTATGGCTACACCTTC.

This chain connects TRBV5-6 to TRBJ2-7, with D maybe TRBD2 (6 bases). The V gene lost 0 bases and the J gene lost 0 bases, with 10 bases spanning the gap. From germline, CDR1 is SGHDT and CDR2 YYEEEE. This CDR3 region has 15 residues. Written as DNA, the CDR3 is TGTGCCAGCAGCTTGGTCCGGGGGAACTCCTACGAGCAGTACTTC. This codes for CASSLVRGNSYEQYF.

This clonotype showed up just a few times. The chain has TRBV29-1 and TRBJ2-7; D call uncertain. V lost 1 base, J lost 8 bases, and 12 bases lay in between. CDR1 and CDR2 from the germline V gene are SQVTM and ANQGSEA. This CDR3 contains 12 residues. The CDR3: CSVEGASSKQYF. The DNA for the CDR3 is TGCAGCGTTGAAGGTGCTAGTAGTAAGCAGTACTTC.

This sequence joins TRBV5-1 and TRBJ1-1, with a tentative D call TRBD1 (6 bases). V was cut by 4 bases and J by 4 bases, with 17 bases left in between. Germline assignment: CDR1 SGHRS and CDR2 YFSETQ. The CDR3 extends over 15 amino acids. Here the CDR3 reads CASSGSGAAATEAFF. CDR3 DNA: TGCGCCAGCAGCGGGTCAGGGGCGGCGGCCACTGAAGCTTTCTTT. The whole variable domain, remainder taken from reference TRBV5-1 and TRBJ1-1, is KAGVTQTPRYLIKTRGQQVTLSCSPISGHRSVSWYQQTPGQGLQFLFEYFSETQRNKGNFPGRFSGRQFSNSRSEMNVSTLELGDSALYLCASSGSGAAATEAFFGQGTRLTVV.

The chain couples TRBV4-2 to TRBJ2-7; 10 nucleotides agree with TRBD2. The CDR3 totals 21 residues. Germline CDR1 is LGHNA and CDR2 is YNFKEQ. Trimming removed 3 bases from V and 0 bases from J; junction bases left unmatched: 20. CDR3 sequence: CASSQPIKGLAYEPSSYEQYF. CDR3 nucleotides: TGTGCCAGCAGCCAGCCAATTAAGGGACTAGCGTACGAACCGAGCTCCTACGAGCAGTACTTC.

The chain joins TRBV30 to TRBJ2-3; D may be TRBD1 or TRBD2 (5 bases each). Germline V gene lookup returns CDR1 GTSNPN and CDR2 SVGIG (reference sequence). Deletions cut 0 bases from V and 1 base from J, with 8 bases between. The CDR3 sequence is 14 residues long. This chain's CDR3 is CAWSVLGGTDTQYF. The CDR3 nucleotides read TGTGCCTGGAGTGTACTAGGGGGCACAGATACGCAGTATTTT.

This clonotype occurred many times. This chain uses TRBV12-3 or TRBV12-4 with TRBJ2-1; TRBD2 matches at 7 bases. With 7 bases clipped from V and 4 bases from J, the junction kept 13 bases outside the gene matches. The CDR3 loop spans 16 amino acids. The CDR3 sequence: CASNPLPGGLYNEQFF. DNA of the CDR3: TGTGCCAGCAACCCCCTGCCGGGAGGACTATACAATGAGCAGTTCTTC.

This clonotype was found a few times. This chain uses TRBV27 with TRBJ2-1, with D hard to call. The CDR3 is made up of 13 amino acids. The germline CDR1 and CDR2 sequences are MNHEY and SMNVEV (reference sequence). The V and J ends lost 0 bases and 10 bases respectively, with 10 bases between them. The CDR3 protein is CASSLSPPLEQFF. Written as DNA, the CDR3 is TGTGCCAGCAGTTTATCCCCTCCATTGGAGCAGTTCTTC.

This sequence joins TRBV12-3 or TRBV12-4 and TRBJ2-7, with D unresolved. This CDR3 region has 14 residues. Trimming cost V 3 bases and J 6 bases, with 15 bases left between them. CDR3 nucleotide sequence: TGTGCCAGCAGTTTCAGGCCGACCGGCATCGAGCAGTACTTC. Translation: CASSFRPTGIEQYF.

This clonotype is termed medium-sized. This chain links TRBV7-3 with TRBJ2-3; TRBD2 is a possible D gene (5 bases). Germline V gene lookup returns CDR1 SGHTA and CDR2 FQGTGA. V was clipped by 3 bases and J by 2 bases, with 9 bases between them. The CDR3 spans 14 residues. The CDR3, as DNA: TGTGCCAGCAGCTTCGGAGGAATCACAGATACGCAGTATTTT. The encoded protein is CASSFGGITDTQYF.

This clonotype was seen repeatedly, ten times or more. The V call is TRBV12-3 or TRBV12-4, the J call TRBJ1-2; the D is unclear. CDR3 length equals 13 residues. Trimming took 3 bases from V and 4 from J, leaving 9 bases between them. The CDR3, as DNA: TGTGCCAGCAGTTTTGCCAGAATCTATGGCTACACCTTC. Translating gives CASSFARIYGYTF.

This clonotype was observed at least ten times. The chain uses TRBV4-3 and TRBJ1-5; no clear D. V was trimmed by 3 bases and J by 0 bases, leaving 9 bases between them. Germline values: CDR1 LGHNA, CDR2 YSLEER. This CDR3 spans 15 amino acids. The CDR3 DNA follows: TGCGCCAGCAGCCAGGAAAGGCATAGCAATCAGCCCCAGCATTTT. Residues: CASSQERHSNQPQHF.

This clonotype has a handful of counts. The chain couples TRBV4-3 to TRBJ1-1, with D perhaps matching TRBD1 (5 bases). Germline CDR1 reads LGHNA; CDR2 reads YSLEER. This CDR3 is built from 15 residues. Trimming removed 3 bases from V and 0 bases from J, with 11 bases in between. CDR3 sequence reads: CASSQGRGMNTEAFF. CDR3 nucleotide sequence: TGCGCCAGCAGCCAGGGGAGGGGAATGAACACTGAAGCTTTCTTT.

This clonotype has just a few counts. The V call is TRBV6-6, the J call TRBJ2-7; D perhaps matches TRBD1 (7 bases). V lost 5 bases and J lost 5, with 16 bases in between. This CDR3 is built from 14 residues. Germline V gene data show CDR1 as MNHNY and CDR2 as SVGAGI (reference sequence). The CDR3 nucleotides read TGTGCCAGCAGTGACTGGGGGGACAGCAACGAGCAGTACTTC. The encoded protein is CASSDWGDSNEQYF.

This clonotype has only a few counts. The genes are TRBV14 and TRBJ1-2; D remains ambiguous. This CDR3 contains 15 residues. The V gene lost 0 bases and the J gene lost 6 bases, with 14 bases spanning the gap. Germline assignment: CDR1 SGHDN and CDR2 FVKESK. The CDR3 bases are TGTGCCAGCAGCCAAGATCGTAAGGGTATCCATGGCTACACCTTC. This translates into CASSQDRKGIHGYTF.